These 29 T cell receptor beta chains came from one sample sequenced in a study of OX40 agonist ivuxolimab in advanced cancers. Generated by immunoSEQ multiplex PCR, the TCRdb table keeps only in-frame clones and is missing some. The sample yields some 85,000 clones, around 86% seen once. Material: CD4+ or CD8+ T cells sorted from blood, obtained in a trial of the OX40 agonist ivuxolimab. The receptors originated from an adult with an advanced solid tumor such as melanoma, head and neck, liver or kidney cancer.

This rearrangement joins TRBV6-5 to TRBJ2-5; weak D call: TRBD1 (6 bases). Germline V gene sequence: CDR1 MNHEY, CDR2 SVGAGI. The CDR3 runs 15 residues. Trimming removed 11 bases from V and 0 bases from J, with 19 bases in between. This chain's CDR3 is CAPSRQAQYQETQYF. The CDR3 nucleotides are TGTGCCCCCTCTCGACAGGCTCAGTACCAAGAGACCCAGTACTTC.

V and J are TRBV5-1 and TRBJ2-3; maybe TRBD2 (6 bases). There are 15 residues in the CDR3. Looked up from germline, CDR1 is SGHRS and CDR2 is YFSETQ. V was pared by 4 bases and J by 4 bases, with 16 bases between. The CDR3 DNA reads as TGCGCCAGCAGCCTCCCGGGAGCGGTTCCAGATACGCAGTATTTT. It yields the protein CASSLPGAVPDTQYF.

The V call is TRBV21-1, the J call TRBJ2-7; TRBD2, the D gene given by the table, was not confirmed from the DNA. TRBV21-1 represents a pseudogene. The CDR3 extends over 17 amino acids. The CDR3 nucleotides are TGTGCCAGCAGCAAAGGTGCGGGGGCAGGGGCTAACTACGAGCAGTACTTC. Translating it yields CASSKGAGAGANYEQYF.

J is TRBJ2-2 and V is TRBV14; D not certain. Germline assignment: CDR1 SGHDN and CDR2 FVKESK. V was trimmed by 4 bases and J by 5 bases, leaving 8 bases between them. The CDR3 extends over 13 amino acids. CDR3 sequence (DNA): TGTGCCAGCAGCCCCTTCGGGACCGGGGAGCTGTTTTTT. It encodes CASSPFGTGELFF.

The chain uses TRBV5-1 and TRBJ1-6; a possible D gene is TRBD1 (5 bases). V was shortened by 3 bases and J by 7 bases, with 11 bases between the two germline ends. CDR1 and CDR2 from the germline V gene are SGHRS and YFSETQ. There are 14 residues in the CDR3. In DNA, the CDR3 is TGCGCCAGCAGCTCCGACGGGGGGAATTCACCCCTCCACTTT. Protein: CASSSDGGNSPLHF.

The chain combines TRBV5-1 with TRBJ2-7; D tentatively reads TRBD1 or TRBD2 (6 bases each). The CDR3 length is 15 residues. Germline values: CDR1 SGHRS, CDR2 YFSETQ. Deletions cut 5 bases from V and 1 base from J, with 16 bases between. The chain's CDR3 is CASRQGGSSSYEQYF. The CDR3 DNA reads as TGCGCCAGCAGGCAAGGGGGGTCCTCTTCCTACGAGCAGTACTTC.

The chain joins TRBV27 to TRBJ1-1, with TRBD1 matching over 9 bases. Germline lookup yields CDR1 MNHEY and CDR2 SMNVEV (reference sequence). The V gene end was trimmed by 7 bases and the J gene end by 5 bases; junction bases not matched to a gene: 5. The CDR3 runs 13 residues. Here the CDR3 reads CASTLTGGTEAFF. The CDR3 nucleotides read TGTGCCAGCACATTGACAGGGGGGACTGAAGCTTTCTTT.

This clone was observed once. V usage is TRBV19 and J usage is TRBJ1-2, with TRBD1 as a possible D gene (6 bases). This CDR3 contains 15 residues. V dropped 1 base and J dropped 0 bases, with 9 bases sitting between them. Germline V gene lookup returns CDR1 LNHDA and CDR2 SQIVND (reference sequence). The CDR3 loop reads CASSIVGTTNYGYTF. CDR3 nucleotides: TGTGCCAGTAGTATAGTAGGGACAACTAACTATGGCTACACCTTC.

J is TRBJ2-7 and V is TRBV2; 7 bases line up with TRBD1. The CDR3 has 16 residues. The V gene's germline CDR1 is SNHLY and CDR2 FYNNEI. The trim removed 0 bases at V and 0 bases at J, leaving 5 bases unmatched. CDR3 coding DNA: TGTGCCAGCAGTGAAGCTGGGACAGTAAGCTCCTACGAGCAGTACTTC. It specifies CASSEAGTVSSYEQYF.

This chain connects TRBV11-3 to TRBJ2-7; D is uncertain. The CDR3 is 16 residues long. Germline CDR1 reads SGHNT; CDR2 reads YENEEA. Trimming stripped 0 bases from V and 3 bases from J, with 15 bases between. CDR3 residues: CASSLDQSRYGYEQYF. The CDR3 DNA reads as TGTGCCAGCAGCTTAGATCAGAGCAGATACGGCTACGAGCAGTACTTC.

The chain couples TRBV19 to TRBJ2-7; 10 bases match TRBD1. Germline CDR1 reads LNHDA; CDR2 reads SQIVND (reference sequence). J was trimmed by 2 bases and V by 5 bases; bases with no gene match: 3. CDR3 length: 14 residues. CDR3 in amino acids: CASSLGTGAYEQYF. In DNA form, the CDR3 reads TGTGCCAGTAGTCTTGGGACAGGGGCCTACGAGCAGTACTTC.

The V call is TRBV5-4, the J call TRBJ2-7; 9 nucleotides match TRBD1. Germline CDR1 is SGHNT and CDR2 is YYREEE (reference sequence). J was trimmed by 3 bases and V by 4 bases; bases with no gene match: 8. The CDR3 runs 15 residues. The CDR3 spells CASSPGGDRVYEQYF. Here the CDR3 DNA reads TGTGCCAGCAGCCCAGGAGGGGACAGGGTCTACGAGCAGTACTTC.

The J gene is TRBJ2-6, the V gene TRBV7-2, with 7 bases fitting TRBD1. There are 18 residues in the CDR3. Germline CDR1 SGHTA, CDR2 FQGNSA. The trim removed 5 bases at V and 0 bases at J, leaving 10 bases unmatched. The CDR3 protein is CASSPWTGTVSGANVLTF. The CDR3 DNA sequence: TGTGCCAGCAGCCCTTGGACAGGAACCGTCTCTGGGGCCAACGTCCTGACTTTC.

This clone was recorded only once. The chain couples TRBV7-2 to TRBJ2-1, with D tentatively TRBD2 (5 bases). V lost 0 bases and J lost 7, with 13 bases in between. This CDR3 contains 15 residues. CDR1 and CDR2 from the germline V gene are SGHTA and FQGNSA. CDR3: CASSLASAVLNEQFF. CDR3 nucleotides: TGTGCCAGCAGCTTAGCATCAGCGGTCCTGAATGAGCAGTTCTTC.

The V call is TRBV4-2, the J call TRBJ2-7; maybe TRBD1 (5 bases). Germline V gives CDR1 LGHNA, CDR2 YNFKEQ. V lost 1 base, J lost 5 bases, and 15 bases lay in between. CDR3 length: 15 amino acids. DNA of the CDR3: TGTGCCAGCAGCCAAGTAGGAAGTATGGACAACGAGCAGTACTTC. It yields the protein CASSQVGSMDNEQYF.

The CDR3 nucleotides read TGTGCCAGCAGTCCGACGGAGTCCTATGGCTACACCTTC. Translation: CASSPTESYGYTF. This chain links TRBV6-6 with TRBJ1-2; no firm D call. Germline V gene data show CDR1 as MNHNY and CDR2 as SVGAGI (reference sequence). The ends were cut back, 5 bases at V and 4 bases at J, with 11 bases in the middle. The CDR3 has 13 residues.

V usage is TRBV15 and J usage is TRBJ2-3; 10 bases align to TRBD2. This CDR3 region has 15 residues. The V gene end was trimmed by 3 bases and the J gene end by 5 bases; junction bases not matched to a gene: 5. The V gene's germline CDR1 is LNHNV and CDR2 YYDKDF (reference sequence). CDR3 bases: TGTGCCACCAGCAGGAGCGGGAGGGCTATAGATACGCAGTATTTT. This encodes CATSRSGRAIDTQYF. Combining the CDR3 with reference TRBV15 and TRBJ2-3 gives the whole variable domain DAMVIQNPRYQVTQFGKPVTLSCSQTLNHNVMYWYQQKSSQAPKLLFHYYDKDFNNEADTPDNFQSRRPNTSFCFLDIRSPGLGDTAMYLCATSRSGRAIDTQYFGPGTRLTVL.

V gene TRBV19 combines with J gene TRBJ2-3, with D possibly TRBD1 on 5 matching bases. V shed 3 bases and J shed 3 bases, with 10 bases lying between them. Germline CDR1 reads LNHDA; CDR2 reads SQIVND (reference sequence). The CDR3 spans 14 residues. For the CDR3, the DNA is TGTGCCAGTAGTATTCTTCACAGGACAGATACGCAGTATTTT. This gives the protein CASSILHRTDTQYF.

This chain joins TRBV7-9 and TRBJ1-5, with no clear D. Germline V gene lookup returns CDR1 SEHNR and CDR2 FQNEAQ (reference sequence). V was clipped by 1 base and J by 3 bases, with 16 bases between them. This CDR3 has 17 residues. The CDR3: CASSLDSGLGSNQPQHF. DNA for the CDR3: TGTGCCAGCAGCTTAGATTCGGGTTTGGGTTCCAATCAGCCCCAGCATTTT. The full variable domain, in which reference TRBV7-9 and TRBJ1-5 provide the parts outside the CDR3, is DTGVSQNPRHKITKRGQNVTFRCDPISEHNRLYWYRQTLGQGPEFLTYFQNEAQLEKSRLLSDRFSAERPKGSFSTLEIQRTEQGDSAMYLCASSLDSGLGSNQPQHFGDGTRLSIL.

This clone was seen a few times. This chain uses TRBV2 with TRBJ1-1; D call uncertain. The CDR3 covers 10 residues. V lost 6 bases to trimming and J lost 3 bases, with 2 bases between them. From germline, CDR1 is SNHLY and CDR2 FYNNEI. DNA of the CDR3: TGTGCCAGCAGGGACACTGAAGCTTTCTTT. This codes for CASRDTEAFF.

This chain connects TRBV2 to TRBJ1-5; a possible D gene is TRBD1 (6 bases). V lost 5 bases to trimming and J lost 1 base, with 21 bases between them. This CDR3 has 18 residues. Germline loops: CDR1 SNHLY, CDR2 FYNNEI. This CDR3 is CASSRVGGGFGSNQPQHF. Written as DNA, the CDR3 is TGTGCCAGCAGTCGGGTCGGAGGGGGGTTCGGGAGCAATCAGCCCCAGCATTTT.

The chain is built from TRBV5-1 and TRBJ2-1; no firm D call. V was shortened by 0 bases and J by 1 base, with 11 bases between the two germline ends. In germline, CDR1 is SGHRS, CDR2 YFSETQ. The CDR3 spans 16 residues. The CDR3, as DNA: TGCGCCAGCAGCTTGGCCGCCGGCGCTTCCTACAATGAGCAGTTCTTC. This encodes CASSLAAGASYNEQFF.

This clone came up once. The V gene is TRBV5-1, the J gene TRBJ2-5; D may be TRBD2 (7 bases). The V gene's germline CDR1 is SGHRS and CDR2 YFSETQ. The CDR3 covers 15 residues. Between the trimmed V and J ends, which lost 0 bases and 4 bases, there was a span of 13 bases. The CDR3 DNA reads TGCGCCAGCAGCTTGGACGGGGGGCGCGGAGAGACCCAGTACTTC. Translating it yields CASSLDGGRGETQYF.

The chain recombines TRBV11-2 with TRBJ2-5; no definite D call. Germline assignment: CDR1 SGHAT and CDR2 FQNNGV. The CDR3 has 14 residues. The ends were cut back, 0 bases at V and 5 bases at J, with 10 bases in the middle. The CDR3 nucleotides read TGTGCCAGCAGCTTAGAGGCCAATATGGAGACCCAGTACTTC. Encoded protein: CASSLEANMETQYF.

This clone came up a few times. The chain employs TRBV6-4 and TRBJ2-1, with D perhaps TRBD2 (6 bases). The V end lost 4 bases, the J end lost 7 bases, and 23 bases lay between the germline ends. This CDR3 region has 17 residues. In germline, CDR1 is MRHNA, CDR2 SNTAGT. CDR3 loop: CASSVGSGPLFGNEQFF. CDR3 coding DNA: TGTGCCAGCAGTGTAGGTAGCGGCCCCCTTTTTGGGAATGAGCAGTTCTTC.

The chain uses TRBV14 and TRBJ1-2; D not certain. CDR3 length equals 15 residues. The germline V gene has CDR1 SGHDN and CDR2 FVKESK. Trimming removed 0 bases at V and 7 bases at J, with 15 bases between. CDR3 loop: CASSQDTLGRSGYTF. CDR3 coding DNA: TGTGCCAGCAGCCAAGACACTCTAGGGCGGAGTGGCTACACCTTC.

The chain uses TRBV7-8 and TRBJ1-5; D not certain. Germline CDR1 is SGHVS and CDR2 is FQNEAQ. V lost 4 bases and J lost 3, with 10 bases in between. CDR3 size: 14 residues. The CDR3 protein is CASSSTAFNQPQHF. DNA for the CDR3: TGTGCCAGCAGCTCGACCGCCTTCAATCAGCCCCAGCATTTT.

The chain's CDR3 is CASSSPSIGLGHNEQFF. For the CDR3, the DNA is TGTGCCAGCAGCTCTCCATCGATCGGGCTAGGACACAATGAGCAGTTCTTC. This chain uses TRBV5-4 with TRBJ2-1, with D unclear. The V and J ends lost 3 bases and 5 bases respectively, with 21 bases between them. This CDR3 is 17 amino acids long. Looked up from germline, CDR1 is SGHNT and CDR2 is YYREEE (reference sequence).

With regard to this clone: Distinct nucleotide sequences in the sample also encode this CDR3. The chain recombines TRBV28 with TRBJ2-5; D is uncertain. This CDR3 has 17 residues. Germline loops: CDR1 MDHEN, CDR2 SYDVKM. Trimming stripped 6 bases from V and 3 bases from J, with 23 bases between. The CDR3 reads CASSPWWEGRSEETQYF. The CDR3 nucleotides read TGTGCCAGCAGCCCGTGGTGGGAAGGCCGGTCCGAAGAGACCCAGTACTTC.